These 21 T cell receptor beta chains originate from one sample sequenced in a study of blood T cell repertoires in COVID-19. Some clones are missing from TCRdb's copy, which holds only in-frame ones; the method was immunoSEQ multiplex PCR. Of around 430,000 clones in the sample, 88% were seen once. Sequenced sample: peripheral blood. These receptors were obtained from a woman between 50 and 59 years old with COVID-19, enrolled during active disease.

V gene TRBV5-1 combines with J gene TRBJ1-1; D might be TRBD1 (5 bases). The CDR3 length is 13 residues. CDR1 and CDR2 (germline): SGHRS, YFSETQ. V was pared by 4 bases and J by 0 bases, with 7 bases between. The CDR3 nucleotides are TGCGCCAGCAGCAGGGACTTGAACACTGAAGCTTTCTTT. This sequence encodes CASSRDLNTEAFF.

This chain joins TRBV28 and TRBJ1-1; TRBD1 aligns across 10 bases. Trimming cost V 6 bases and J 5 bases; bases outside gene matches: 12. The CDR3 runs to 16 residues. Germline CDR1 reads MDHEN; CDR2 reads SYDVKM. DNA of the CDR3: TGTGCCAGCAGCCGTGTATCCGGACAGGGGGTAACTGAAGCTTTCTTT. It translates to CASSRVSGQGVTEAFF.

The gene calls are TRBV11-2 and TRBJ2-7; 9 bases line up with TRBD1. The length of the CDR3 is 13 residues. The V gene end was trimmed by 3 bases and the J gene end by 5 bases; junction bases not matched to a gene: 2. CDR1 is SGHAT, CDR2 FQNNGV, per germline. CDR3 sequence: CASSLTGGDEQYF. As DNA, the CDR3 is TGTGCCAGCAGCTTGACAGGGGGGGACGAGCAGTACTTC.

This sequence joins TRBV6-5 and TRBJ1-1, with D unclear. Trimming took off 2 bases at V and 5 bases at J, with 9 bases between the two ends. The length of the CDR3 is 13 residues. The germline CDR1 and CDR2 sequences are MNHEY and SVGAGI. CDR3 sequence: CASSYPRGTEAFF. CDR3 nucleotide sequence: TGTGCCAGCAGTTACCCTCGCGGTACTGAAGCTTTCTTT.

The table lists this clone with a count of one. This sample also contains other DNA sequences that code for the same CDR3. CDR3: CASSTTGGTEAFF. The CDR3 DNA reads TGTGCCAGTAGTACGACAGGAGGTACTGAAGCTTTCTTT. The chain uses TRBV19 and TRBJ1-1; D may be TRBD1 (6 bases). Germline V gene lookup returns CDR1 LNHDA and CDR2 SQIVND (reference sequence). V dropped 4 bases and J dropped 5 bases, with 11 bases sitting between them. The length of the CDR3 is 13 residues.

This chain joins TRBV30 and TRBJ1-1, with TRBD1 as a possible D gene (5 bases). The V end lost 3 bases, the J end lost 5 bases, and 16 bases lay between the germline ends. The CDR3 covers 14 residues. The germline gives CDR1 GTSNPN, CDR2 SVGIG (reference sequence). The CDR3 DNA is TGTGCCTGGAGCCCCGGGGGGGGATGGACTGAAGCTTTCTTT. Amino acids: CAWSPGGGWTEAFF.

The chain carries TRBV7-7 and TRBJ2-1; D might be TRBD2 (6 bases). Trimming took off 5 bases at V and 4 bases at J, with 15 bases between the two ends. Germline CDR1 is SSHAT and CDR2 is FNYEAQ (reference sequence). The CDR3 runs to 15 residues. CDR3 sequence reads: CASSGGSGLYNEQFF. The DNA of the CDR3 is TGTGCCAGCAGCGGGGGGAGCGGGCTGTACAATGAGCAGTTCTTC. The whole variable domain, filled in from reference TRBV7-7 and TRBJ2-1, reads GAGVSQSPRYKVTKRGQDVTLRCDPISSHATLYWYQQALGQGPEFLTYFNYEAQPDKSGLPSDRFSAERPEGSISTLTIQRTEQRDSAMYRCASSGGSGLYNEQFFGPGTRLTVL.

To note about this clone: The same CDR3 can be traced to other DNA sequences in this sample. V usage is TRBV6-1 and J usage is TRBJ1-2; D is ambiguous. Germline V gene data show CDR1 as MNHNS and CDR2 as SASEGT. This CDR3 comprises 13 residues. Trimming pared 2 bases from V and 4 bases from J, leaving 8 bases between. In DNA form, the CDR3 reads TGTGCCAGCAGTGAAAGAGGCCCCTATGGCTACACCTTC. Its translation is CASSERGPYGYTF.

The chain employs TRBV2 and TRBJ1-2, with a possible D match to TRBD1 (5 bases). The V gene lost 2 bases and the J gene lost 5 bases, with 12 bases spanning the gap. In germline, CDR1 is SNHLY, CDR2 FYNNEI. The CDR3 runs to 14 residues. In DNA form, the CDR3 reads TGTGCCAGCAGTGAAAGCAGGGCCCCATATGGCTACACCTTC. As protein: CASSESRAPYGYTF.

CDR3 in DNA: TGTGCCTGGAGTGAATCGACTGGGACAGGGTTCTCGACTGAAGCTTTCTTT. It yields the protein CAWSESTGTGFSTEAFF. The J gene is TRBJ1-1, the V gene TRBV30; 9 nucleotides align to TRBD1. The germline gives CDR1 GTSNPN, CDR2 SVGIG (reference sequence). The CDR3 runs to 17 residues. Germline trimming cut 1 base from V and 5 bases from J; bases unmatched to any gene: 14.

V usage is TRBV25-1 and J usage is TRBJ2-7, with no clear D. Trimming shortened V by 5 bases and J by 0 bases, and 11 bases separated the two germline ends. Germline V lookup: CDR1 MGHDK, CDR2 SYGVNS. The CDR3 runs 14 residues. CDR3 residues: CASSMSGNSYEQYF. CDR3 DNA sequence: TGTGCCAGCAGTATGTCAGGAAACTCCTACGAGCAGTACTTC.

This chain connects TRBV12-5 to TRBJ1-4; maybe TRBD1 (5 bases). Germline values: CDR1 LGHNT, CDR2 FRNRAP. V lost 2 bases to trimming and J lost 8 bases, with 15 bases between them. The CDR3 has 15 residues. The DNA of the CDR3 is TGTGCTAGTGGTTTGCCCCCGGGGACTGGAGAAAAACTGTTTTTT. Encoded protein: CASGLPPGTGEKLFF.

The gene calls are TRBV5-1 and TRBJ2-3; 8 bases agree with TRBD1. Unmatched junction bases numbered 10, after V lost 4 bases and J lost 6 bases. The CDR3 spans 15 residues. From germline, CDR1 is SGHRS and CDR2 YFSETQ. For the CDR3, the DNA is TGCGCCAGCAGCCTAACCGGACAGGGATACGATACGCAGTATTTT. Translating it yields CASSLTGQGYDTQYF.

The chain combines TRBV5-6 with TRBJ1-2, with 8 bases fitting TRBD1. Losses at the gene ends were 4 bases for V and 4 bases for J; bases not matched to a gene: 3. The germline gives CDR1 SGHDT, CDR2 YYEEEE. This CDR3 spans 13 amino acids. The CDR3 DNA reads TGTGCCAGCAGCACGGACAGGGTCTATGGCTACACCTTC. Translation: CASSTDRVYGYTF. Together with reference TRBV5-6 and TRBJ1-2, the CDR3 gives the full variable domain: DAGVTQSPTHLIKTRGQQVTLRCSPKSGHDTVSWYQQALGQGPQFIFQYYEEEERQRGNFPDRFSGHQFPNYSSELNVNALLLGDSALYLCASSTDRVYGYTFGSGTRLTVV.

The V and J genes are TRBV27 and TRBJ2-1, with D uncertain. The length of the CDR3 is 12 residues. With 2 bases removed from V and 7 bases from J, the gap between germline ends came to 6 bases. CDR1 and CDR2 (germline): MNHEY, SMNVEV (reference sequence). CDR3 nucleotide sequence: TGTGCCAGCAGTTTACTAGGAAATGAGCAGTTCTTC. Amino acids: CASSLLGNEQFF.

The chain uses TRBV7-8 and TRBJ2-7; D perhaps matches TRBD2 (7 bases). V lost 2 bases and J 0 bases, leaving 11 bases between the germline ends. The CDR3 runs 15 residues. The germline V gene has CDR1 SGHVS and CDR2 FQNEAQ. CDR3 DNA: TGTGCCAGCAGCTTATCCGGGGGGCACTCCTACGAGCAGTACTTC. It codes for CASSLSGGHSYEQYF.

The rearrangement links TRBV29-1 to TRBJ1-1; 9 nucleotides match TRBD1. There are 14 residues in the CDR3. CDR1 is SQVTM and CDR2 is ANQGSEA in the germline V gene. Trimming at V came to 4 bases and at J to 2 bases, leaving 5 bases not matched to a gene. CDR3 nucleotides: TGCAGCGTTGGGGAGACAGGGGGTAACACTGAAGCTTTCTTT. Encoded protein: CSVGETGGNTEAFF.

The CDR3 loop reads CASSLAGDNQPQHF. CDR3 DNA sequence: TGTGCCAGCAGCTTGGCGGGGGACAATCAGCCCCAGCATTTT. The rearrangement links TRBV5-5 to TRBJ1-5; weak D call: TRBD1 (5 bases). V gave up 0 bases and J gave up 3 bases, with 7 bases separating them. The CDR3 is made up of 14 amino acids. The germline gives CDR1 SGHKS, CDR2 YYEKEE (reference sequence). Based on the CDR3 plus reference TRBV5-5 and TRBJ1-5, the full variable domain is DAGVTQSPTHLIKTRGQQVTLRCSPISGHKSVSWYQQVLGQGPQFIFQYYEKEERGRGNFPDRFSARQFPNYSSELNVNALLLGDSALYLCASSLAGDNQPQHFGDGTRLSIL.

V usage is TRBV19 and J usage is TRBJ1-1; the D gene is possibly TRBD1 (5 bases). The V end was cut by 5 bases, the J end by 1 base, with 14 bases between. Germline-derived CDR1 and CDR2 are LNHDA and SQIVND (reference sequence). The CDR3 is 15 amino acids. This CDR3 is CASSPRGSSNTEAFF. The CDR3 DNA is TGTGCCAGTAGTCCCCGGGGGTCATCGAACACTGAAGCTTTCTTT. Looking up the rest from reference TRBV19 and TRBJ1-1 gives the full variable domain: DGGITQSPKYLFRKEGQNVTLSCEQNLNHDAMYWYRQDPGQGLRLIYYSQIVNDFQKGDIAEGYSVSREKKESFPLTVTSAQKNPTAFYLCASSPRGSSNTEAFFGQGTRLTVV.

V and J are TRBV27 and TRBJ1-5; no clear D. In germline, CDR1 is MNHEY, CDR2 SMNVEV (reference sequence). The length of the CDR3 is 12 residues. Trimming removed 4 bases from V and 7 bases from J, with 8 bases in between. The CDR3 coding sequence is TGTGCCAGCAGTTCTTACAGCCAGCCCCAGCATTTT. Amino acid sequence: CASSSYSQPQHF.

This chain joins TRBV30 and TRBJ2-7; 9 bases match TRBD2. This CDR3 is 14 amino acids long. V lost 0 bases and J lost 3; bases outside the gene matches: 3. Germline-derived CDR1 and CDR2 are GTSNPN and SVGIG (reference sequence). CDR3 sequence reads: CAWSVQAGGYEQYF. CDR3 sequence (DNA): TGTGCCTGGAGTGTACAAGCGGGGGGCTACGAGCAGTACTTC.